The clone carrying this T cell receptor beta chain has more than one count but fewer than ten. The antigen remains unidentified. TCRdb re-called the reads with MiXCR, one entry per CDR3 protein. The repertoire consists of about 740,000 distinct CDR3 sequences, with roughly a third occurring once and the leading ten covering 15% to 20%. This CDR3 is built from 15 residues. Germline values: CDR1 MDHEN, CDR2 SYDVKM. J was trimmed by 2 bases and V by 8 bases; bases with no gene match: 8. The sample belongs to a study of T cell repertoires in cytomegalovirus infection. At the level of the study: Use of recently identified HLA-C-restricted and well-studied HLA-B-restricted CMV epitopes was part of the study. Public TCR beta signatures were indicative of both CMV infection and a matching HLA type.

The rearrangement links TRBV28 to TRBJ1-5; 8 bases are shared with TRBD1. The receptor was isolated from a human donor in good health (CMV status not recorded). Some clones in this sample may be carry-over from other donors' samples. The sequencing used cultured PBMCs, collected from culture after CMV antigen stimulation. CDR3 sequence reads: CASVLGTGGNQPQHF. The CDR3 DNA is TGTGCCAGCGTCCTGGGGACAGGAGGCAATCAGCCCCAGCATTTT.